The 15 T cell receptor beta chains below come from one sample, sequenced in a study of cytomegalovirus exposure and HLA in healthy donors. Amplification used 60 Vbeta primers and 13 Jbeta primers. TCRdb's copy holds only in-frame clones and misses some; the assay was immunoSEQ multiplex PCR. The table records more than 80,000 clones, 65% to 85% of them present only once. Sequenced input: PBMCs. These receptors were taken from a male donor in good health and CMV-seropositive.

This clone was observed a single time. The rearrangement links TRBV25-1 to TRBJ2-1; D possibly corresponds to TRBD1 (5 bases). V was pared by 4 bases and J by 7 bases, with 17 bases between. This CDR3 is built from 15 residues. Germline CDR1 MGHDK, CDR2 SYGVNS. The CDR3 DNA follows: TGTGCCAGCAGTGTGATATCAGGGTTTAGTAATGAGCAGTTCTTC. Its translation is CASSVISGFSNEQFF.

The rearrangement links TRBV27 to TRBJ1-2; D remains ambiguous. V dropped 5 bases and J dropped 4 bases, with 8 bases sitting between them. Per the germline V gene, CDR1 is MNHEY and CDR2 is SMNVEV (reference sequence). The CDR3 has 12 residues. DNA for the CDR3: TGTGCCAGCAGTGGCCCAGGCTATGGCTACACCTTC. Its translation is CASSGPGYGYTF.

The J gene is TRBJ1-1, the V gene TRBV28; D not certain. V was trimmed by 6 bases and J by 0 bases, leaving 14 bases between them. The germline CDR1 and CDR2 sequences are MDHEN and SYDVKM. The CDR3 runs 15 residues. In DNA, the CDR3 is TGTGCCAGCAGGAAATCCGGGTCGCTGAACACTGAAGCTTTCTTT. Protein: CASRKSGSLNTEAFF.

The chain recombines TRBV21-1 with TRBJ1-5; TRBD1 is taken as the D call from the table, unchecked against the DNA. TRBV21-1 is assigned pseudogene status. This CDR3 comprises 15 residues. Here the CDR3 reads CASSTSRVSWQPQHF. In DNA, the CDR3 is TGTGCCAGCAGCACAAGCAGGGTATCGTGGCAGCCCCAGCATTTT.

CDR3 residues: CASSKQQLPSTDTQYF. CDR3 sequence (DNA): TGCGCCAGCAGCAAACAACAGCTTCCTAGCACAGATACGCAGTATTTT. The J gene is TRBJ2-3, the V gene TRBV5-1; D is uncertain. The CDR3 is 16 amino acids. Trimming cost V 4 bases and J 0 bases, with 15 bases left between them. The germline V gene encodes CDR1 SGHRS and CDR2 YFSETQ.

This chain joins TRBV7-2 and TRBJ2-1; TRBD1 is a possible D gene (5 bases). Trimming shortened V by 1 base and J by 9 bases, and 22 bases separated the two germline ends. CDR3 length equals 17 residues. Germline assignment: CDR1 SGHTA and CDR2 FQGNSA. CDR3 nucleotides: TGTGCCAGCAGCTTAGGCGGCGGCAGGGCAGGGTTGGGTGAGCAGTTCTTC. Its translation: CASSLGGGRAGLGEQFF. Filled out from reference TRBV7-2 and TRBJ2-1, the complete variable domain reads GAGVSQSPSNKVTEKGKDVELRCDPISGHTALYWYRQSLGQGLEFLIYFQGNSAPDKSGLPSDRFSAERTGGSVSTLTIQRTQQEDSAVYLCASSLGGGRAGLGEQFFGPGTRLTVL.

The chain couples TRBV10-3 to TRBJ2-7; 11 bases fit TRBD2. CDR1 ENHRY and CDR2 SYGVKD come from the germline V gene. The CDR3 has 15 amino acids. Unmatched junction bases numbered 6, after V lost 6 bases and J lost 2 bases. CDR3 sequence: CAISDKTSGTYEQYF. For the CDR3, the DNA is TGTGCCATCAGCGATAAGACTAGCGGGACCTACGAGCAGTACTTC.

The gene calls are TRBV9 and TRBJ2-4; D gene unclear. Germline V lookup: CDR1 SGDLS, CDR2 YYNGEE. Deletions cut 0 bases from V and 6 bases from J, with 16 bases between. The length of the CDR3 is 16 residues. The CDR3: CASSVGYLRTGNIQYF. DNA of the CDR3: TGTGCCAGCAGCGTAGGCTACCTAAGAACGGGAAACATTCAGTACTTC.

This chain connects TRBV15 to TRBJ2-2; D gene uncertain. Germline lookup yields CDR1 LNHNV and CDR2 YYDKDF (reference sequence). V was cut by 1 base and J by 6 bases, with 3 bases left in between. The CDR3 sequence is 12 residues long. Here the CDR3 DNA reads TGTGCCACCAGCAGAGCTTCCGGGGAGCTGTTTTTT. It specifies CATSRASGELFF.

This clone was picked up one time. The chain couples TRBV6-5 to TRBJ1-1, with 12 bases identical to TRBD1. V was pared by 6 bases and J by 0 bases, with 2 bases of the junction left unmatched. This CDR3 has 15 amino acids. From germline, CDR1 is MNHEY and CDR2 SVGAGI. The CDR3, as DNA: TGTGCCAGCAGGGGACAGGGGGCGGTGAACACTGAAGCTTTCTTT. Translated, it gives CASRGQGAVNTEAFF.

The rearrangement joins TRBV5-8 to TRBJ1-2, with D possibly being TRBD1 (6 bases). Germline V gene data show CDR1 as SGHTS and CDR2 as YDEGEE. V was pared by 4 bases and J by 4 bases, with 17 bases between. The CDR3 has 15 amino acids. Here the CDR3 DNA reads TGTGCCAGCAGCCGGGAATCTGTAGGGGGCTATGGCTACACCTTC. Translating it yields CASSRESVGGYGYTF.

CDR3 protein: CASSLTGQDEKLFF. The CDR3 bases are TGTGCCAGCAGCTTAACAGGGCAGGATGAAAAACTGTTTTTT. This rearrangement joins TRBV7-9 to TRBJ1-4, with D tentatively TRBD1 (6 bases). Trimming took off 2 bases at V and 6 bases at J, with 10 bases between the two ends. Germline-derived CDR1 and CDR2 are SEHNR and FQNEAQ (reference sequence). CDR3 length equals 14 residues.

The chain is built from TRBV28 and TRBJ1-5; D possibly corresponds to TRBD1 (5 bases). V was shortened by 5 bases and J by 3 bases, with 11 bases between the two germline ends. The length of the CDR3 is 14 residues. Per germline, CDR1 MDHEN and CDR2 SYDVKM. The CDR3 spells CASSTGISNQPQHF. The CDR3, as DNA: TGTGCCAGCAGTACAGGAATTTCCAATCAGCCCCAGCATTTT.

This chain connects TRBV7-8 to TRBJ2-1; D gene unclear. This CDR3 is built from 17 residues. CDR1 and CDR2 from the germline V gene are SGHVS and FQNEAQ. The germline V and J ends were trimmed by 1 base and 0 bases, with 13 bases remaining between them. The CDR3 is CASSLEDLRTSYNEQFF. DNA for the CDR3: TGTGCCAGCAGCTTAGAAGACTTGCGTACCTCCTACAATGAGCAGTTCTTC.

The chain couples TRBV29-1 to TRBJ2-1, with 7 bases fitting TRBD2. Germline CDR1 reads SQVTM; CDR2 reads ANQGSEA. V gave up 4 bases and J gave up 9 bases; unmatched junction bases: 9. CDR3 size: 13 residues. The CDR3 is CSVGGGGGFEQFF. CDR3 DNA sequence: TGCAGCGTTGGGGGGGGTGGCGGTTTTGAGCAGTTCTTC.